The 18 T cell receptor beta chains in this list originate from one sample, sequenced in a study of CD8 T cells in ankylosing spondylitis. TCRdb re-derived calls from the 5' RACE reads in MiXCR, one entry per CDR3 protein. This table has approximately 250,000 distinct CDR3 sequences, 10% appearing once. The sequenced sample consisted of blood, either unsorted or a sorted T cell fraction (not recorded which). All receptors derive from a male donor with ankylosing spondylitis or in good health (not recorded which).

This clonotype was observed at least ten times. J is TRBJ2-2 and V is TRBV12-3 or TRBV12-4, with D possibly TRBD2 on 7 matching bases. The germline V and J ends were trimmed by 7 bases and 2 bases, with 17 bases remaining between them. This CDR3 is built from 16 residues. CDR3 loop: CASTWGGGYNTGELFF. The CDR3 DNA reads as TGTGCCAGCACCTGGGGGGGGGGCTACAACACCGGGGAGCTGTTTTTT.

On this clonotype: Possible read error: a much larger clone is one base away. The V gene is TRBV5-1, the J gene TRBJ1-2; TRBD1 aligns across 9 bases. The CDR3 consists of 15 residues. Germline CDR1 is SGHRS and CDR2 is YFSETQ. The CDR3 protein is CVSSLGGQGKYGYTF. The CDR3 nucleotides read TGCGTCAGCAGCCTCGGAGGACAGGGGAAATACGGCTACACCTTC.

This clonotype was seen only a few times. The J gene is TRBJ2-2, the V gene TRBV2, with TRBD2 as a possible D gene (6 bases). This CDR3 comprises 13 residues. Trimming took 7 bases from V and 2 from J, leaving 8 bases between them. Germline lookup yields CDR1 SNHLY and CDR2 FYNNEI. This CDR3 reads CASMEGNTGELFF. CDR3 bases: TGTGCCAGCATGGAGGGTAACACCGGGGAGCTGTTTTTT.

This clonotype occurred many times. CDR3 bases: TGTGCCAGCAGTGACAGAGGGGGCGCCAACTATGGCTACACCTTC. Its translation is CASSDRGGANYGYTF. This chain joins TRBV6-1 and TRBJ1-2, with 7 bases fitting TRBD1. J lost 2 bases, V lost 3 bases, and 6 bases had no gene match. There are 15 residues in the CDR3. CDR1 and CDR2 from the germline V gene are MNHNS and SASEGT.

This clonotype was seen ten or more times. This chain links TRBV2 with TRBJ2-1; D is unresolved. V lost 2 bases, J lost 5 bases, and 10 bases lay in between. Germline lookup yields CDR1 SNHLY and CDR2 FYNNEI. CDR3 length: 14 residues. The CDR3 coding sequence is TGTGCCAGCAGTGAAATGTACACGGACAATGAGCAGTTCTTC. The encoded protein is CASSEMYTDNEQFF. Full variable domain (rest looked up from reference TRBV2 and TRBJ2-1): EPEVTQTPSHQVTQMGQEVILRCVPISNHLYFYWYRQILGQKVEFLVSFYNNEISEKSEIFDDQFSVERPDGSNFTLKIRSTKLEDSAMYFCASSEMYTDNEQFFGPGTRLTVL.

The chain is built from TRBV7-9 and TRBJ2-7; maybe TRBD2 (6 bases). The CDR3 consists of 13 residues. The germline CDR1 and CDR2 sequences are SEHNR and FQNEAQ (reference sequence). V was clipped by 10 bases and J by 5 bases, with 18 bases between them. The CDR3 sequence: CATGSGTVNEQYF. The DNA of the CDR3 is TGTGCCACCGGTAGCGGAACGGTGAACGAGCAGTACTTC.

This sequence joins TRBV6-9 and TRBJ2-6; D unclear. Germline values: CDR1 MNHGY, CDR2 SVAAGI. The germline V and J ends were trimmed by 7 bases and 2 bases, with 12 bases remaining between them. The length of the CDR3 is 15 residues. The CDR3 spells CASIPSATGANVLTF. In nucleotides, the CDR3 is TGTGCCAGCATCCCATCGGCTACTGGGGCCAACGTCCTGACTTTC.

This chain joins TRBV18 and TRBJ1-3; TRBD1 matches 9 bases. Unmatched junction bases numbered 3, after V lost 6 bases and J lost 0 bases. The CDR3 spans 15 residues. The germline V gene encodes CDR1 KGHSH and CDR2 LQKENI. In DNA form, the CDR3 reads TGTGCCAGCTCCGTGGACAGGGGCTCTGGAAACACCATATATTTT. This codes for CASSVDRGSGNTIYF.

This clonotype was observed many times. The chain employs TRBV20-1 and TRBJ1-6, with D possibly TRBD1 on 5 matching bases. Germline V lookup: CDR1 DFQATT, CDR2 SNEGSKA (reference sequence). The CDR3 consists of 15 residues. Trimming stripped 6 bases from V and 3 bases from J, with 15 bases between. The CDR3 DNA reads as TGCAGTGCCACCCCGGGACCGCTCTATAATTCACCCCTCCACTTT. Protein: CSATPGPLYNSPLHF.

The table lists this clonotype with many counts. Sequence at one end of the junction differs from germline and may be a read error. V usage is TRBV7-2 and J usage is TRBJ2-3, with 13 bases lining up with TRBD2. The CDR3 sequence is 16 residues long. Germline CDR1 is SGHTA and CDR2 is FQGNSA. The CDR3 nucleotides are TGCGCCAGCAGCTTGGGACTAGCGGGGAGCACAGATACGCAGTATTTT. This encodes CASSLGLAGSTDTQYF.

This clonotype came up many times. The chain recombines TRBV12-3 or TRBV12-4 with TRBJ2-1; TRBD2 matches 8 bases. CDR3 length: 15 residues. Trimming cost V 4 bases and J 4 bases; bases outside gene matches: 6. The CDR3 sequence is CASSYPRGGYNEQFF. The CDR3 DNA reads TGTGCCAGCAGTTACCCTCGCGGGGGGTACAATGAGCAGTTCTTC.

As regards this clonotype: One junction end does not reproduce the germline sequence, and a read error may be involved. This chain uses TRBV3-1 with TRBJ2-6; unclear D gene. Germline values: CDR1 LGHDT, CDR2 YNNKEL (reference sequence). CDR3 length equals 17 residues. The CDR3 loop is CACSQDPGPSGANVLTF. Written as DNA, the CDR3 is TGTGCCTGCAGCCAAGATCCCGGGCCTTCTGGGGCCAACGTCCTGACTTTC.

This clonotype came up many times. The chain combines TRBV5-1 with TRBJ2-7, with 10 bases identical to TRBD1. V shed 0 bases, J shed 4 bases, and the junction held 1 base outside the gene matches. Per germline, CDR1 SGHRS and CDR2 YFSETQ. The CDR3 has 14 residues. The DNA for the CDR3 is TGCGCCAGCAGCTTGGGGGACAGGGGATACGAGCAGTACTTC. Translated, it gives CASSLGDRGYEQYF.

This chain joins TRBV11-1 and TRBJ2-5; D unresolved. This CDR3 region has 18 residues. Germline V gene sequence: CDR1 SGHAT, CDR2 FQDESV (reference sequence). Between the trimmed V and J ends, which lost 5 bases and 0 bases, there was a span of 22 bases. CDR3 sequence: CASSPRVVGIDYQETQYF. The CDR3 DNA reads as TGTGCCAGCAGCCCAAGGGTGGTGGGAATCGACTACCAAGAGACCCAGTACTTC.

This clonotype has just a few counts. This chain's CDR3 is CASSLLAGTNTGELFF. CDR3 DNA: TGTGCCAGCAGCTTATTAGCGGGGACGAACACCGGGGAGCTGTTTTTT. The rearrangement links TRBV7-9 to TRBJ2-2; 8 bases are shared with TRBD2. Germline CDR1 and CDR2: SEHNR and FQNEAQ (reference sequence). The junction had 2 bases not matched to a gene; V was cut back by 2 bases and J by 0 bases. The CDR3 runs to 16 residues.

In this sample, this clonotype turned up a few times. This rearrangement joins TRBV30 to TRBJ1-4; D gene uncertain. This CDR3 comprises 12 residues. Trimming stripped 4 bases from V and 3 bases from J, with 6 bases between. Germline CDR1 and CDR2: GTSNPN and SVGIG (reference sequence). In DNA form, the CDR3 reads TGTGCCTGGATGTCAGCTAATGAAAAACTGTTTTTT. The encoded protein is CAWMSANEKLFF. Looking up the rest from reference TRBV30 and TRBJ1-4 gives the full variable domain: SQTIHQWPATLVQPVGSPLSLECTVEGTSNPNLYWYRQAAGRGLQLLFYSVGIGQISSEVPQNLSASRPQDRQFILSSKKLLLSDSGFYLCAWMSANEKLFFGSGTQLSVL.

Comments on this clonotype: The junction does not match germline at one end; this may be a read error. V gene TRBV3-1 combines with J gene TRBJ1-2, with D possibly matching TRBD1 (5 bases). This CDR3 has 15 residues. CDR1 is LGHDT, CDR2 YNNKEL, per germline (reference sequence). CDR3 nucleotide sequence: TGTGTCAGCAGCATACTCTTCAGGGATCCCTATGGCTACACCTTC. It yields the protein CVSSILFRDPYGYTF.

This clonotype was seen many times. CDR3 in DNA: TGTGCCAGCAGCCACGGAATTACAGGGGACGAGCAGTACTTC. This gives the protein CASSHGITGDEQYF. The chain has TRBV6-2 or TRBV6-3 and TRBJ2-7, with TRBD1 identical over 7 bases. The length of the CDR3 is 14 residues. Germline V CDR1 and CDR2: MNHEY, SVGEGT. The trim removed 6 bases at V and 5 bases at J, leaving 10 bases unmatched.